This is a list of T cell receptor beta chains from one sample in a study of molecular identifiers for immune sequencing clone quantification. TCRdb itself ran the PCR reads through MiXCR, one entry per CDR3 protein. The sample carries tens of thousands of distinct CDR3 sequences, 24% recorded once. The sequencing sample was made of naive CD8+ T cells from blood, with Jurkat cell RNA spiked in. These receptors were collected from a human donor in good health. Some libraries in this study had Jurkat cell RNA spiked in. Both conserved end residues are trimmed from each CDR3. Clone size is shown for a subset of rows, as once, few, many or a class of expanded clone.

abundance,j_gene,len,v_gene,CDR3aa
many,TRBJ2-7,14,TRBV30,AWSVAWGREAYEQY
many,TRBJ1-2,12,TRBV2,ASRPPTGIYGYT
many,TRBJ1-1,13,TRBV5-1,ASSVLEWGGTEAF
many,TRBJ2-3,12,TRBV4-1,ASSQSSGADTQY
-,TRBJ2-1,10,TRBV19,ASSMGGNEQF
medium-sized,TRBJ2-3,14,TRBV14,ASSQAGGQDTDTQY
many,TRBJ2-2,13,TRBV7-8,ASSPQVTRTGELF
-,TRBJ2-1,11,TRBV19,ASSMVQGNEQF
-,TRBJ2-7,10,TRBV29-1,SVEAEYYEQY
many,TRBJ2-3,15,TRBV5-1,ASSLAGVETSTDTQY
many,TRBJ1-6,9,TRBV29-1,SAEAYSPLH
many,TRBJ1-1,13,TRBV19,ASSIGTAAGTEAF
-,TRBJ2-3,13,TRBV19,ASSPWGGTGDTQY
-,TRBJ2-3,13,TRBV5-1,ASSFTGFPTDTQY
many,TRBJ2-4,11,TRBV4-1,ASSQVMDAVEY
many,TRBJ2-7,12,TRBV5-8,ASSFRGSRYEQY
many,TRBJ2-3,15,TRBV6-1,ASSETGLAPLTDTQY
many,TRBJ1-4,20,TRBV5-1,ASSRNPPAGARAGLGNEKLF
-,TRBJ2-7,12,TRBV28,ASSFGQGPYEQY
-,TRBJ2-3,13,TRBV19,ASSIWTGGADTQY
many,TRBJ1-5,14,TRBV7-6,ASSLGGSVSNQPQH
many,TRBJ2-3,12,TRBV7-9,ASSSGQDTDTQY
many,TRBJ2-7,12,TRBV4-3,ASGQDLGVAEQY
-,TRBJ2-1,12,TRBV27,ASKGGRARDEQF
many,TRBJ2-3,14,TRBV12-3/TRBV12-4,ASSPSYFGVTDTQY
-,TRBJ2-3,14,TRBV6-2/TRBV6-3,ASSPLSGVSTDTQY
-,TRBJ2-5,11,TRBV15,ATSPLEEETQY
-,TRBJ2-3,13,TRBV19,ASSRSGSKGDAQY
many,TRBJ2-3,11,TRBV27,ASSTYSTDTQY
many,TRBJ2-3,13,TRBV27,ASSLYLAGTDTQY
few,TRBJ2-1,13,TRBV19,ASSMGQGPYNEQF
-,TRBJ2-5,16,TRBV7-2,ASRYGTSGGGVQETQY
-,TRBJ1-1,11,TRBV28,ASSLIGQLEAF
few,TRBJ2-7,9,TRBV28,ASSSGYEQY
-,TRBJ2-1,13,TRBV5-1,ASSLYTGAYNEQF
once,TRBJ2-2,13,TRBV5-1,ASSLWPGGTGGRF
many,TRBJ1-1,14,TRBV3-1,ASSQVDEGLRAEAF
-,TRBJ2-4,13,TRBV6-1,ASSYSRGSKNIQY
-,TRBJ2-1,10,TRBV7-3,ASSLYDNGQF
medium-sized,TRBJ2-3,8,TRBV7-9,ANEQDTQY
many,TRBJ1-1,9,TRBV20-1,SETGYTEAF
-,TRBJ2-3,10,TRBV29-1,SVEDWNGTQY
-,TRBJ2-3,10,TRBV9,ASSTNTDTQY
-,TRBJ2-1,13,TRBV4-3,ASSHAGGAYNEQF
many,TRBJ1-1,9,TRBV19,ASSWGGWAF
few,TRBJ2-1,11,TRBV19,ASSIGHLNEQF
-,TRBJ2-7,9,TRBV9,ASEGAVEQY
-,TRBJ1-4,14,TRBV7-9,ASSSASATTNEKLF
-,TRBJ2-7,10,TRBV12-3/TRBV12-4,ASSCHRRVLC
-,TRBJ1-1,15,TRBV5-3,ASSSGGLYPEGTEAF
-,TRBJ1-1,11,TRBV7-2,ASSLATGTEAF
many,TRBJ1-1,12,TRBV6-1,ASSEAAGRTEAF
many,TRBJ2-1,19,TRBV7-2,ASSSPAGELAGVFSYNEQF
few,TRBJ2-2,13,TRBV11-2,ASRTLGPNTGELF
few,TRBJ2-1,11,TRBV27,ASSLFKYNEQF
many,TRBJ2-3,15,TRBV12-5,ASGLNLGVRSGDTQY
many,TRBJ1-5,12,TRBV6-2/TRBV6-3,ASSYRRLNQPQH
many,TRBJ1-4,15,TRBV4-1,ASSQDEVLTPNEKLF
many,TRBJ2-3,14,TRBV27,ASSLLSAVYTDTQY
-,TRBJ1-2,13,TRBV9,ASSVTSGIDYGCT